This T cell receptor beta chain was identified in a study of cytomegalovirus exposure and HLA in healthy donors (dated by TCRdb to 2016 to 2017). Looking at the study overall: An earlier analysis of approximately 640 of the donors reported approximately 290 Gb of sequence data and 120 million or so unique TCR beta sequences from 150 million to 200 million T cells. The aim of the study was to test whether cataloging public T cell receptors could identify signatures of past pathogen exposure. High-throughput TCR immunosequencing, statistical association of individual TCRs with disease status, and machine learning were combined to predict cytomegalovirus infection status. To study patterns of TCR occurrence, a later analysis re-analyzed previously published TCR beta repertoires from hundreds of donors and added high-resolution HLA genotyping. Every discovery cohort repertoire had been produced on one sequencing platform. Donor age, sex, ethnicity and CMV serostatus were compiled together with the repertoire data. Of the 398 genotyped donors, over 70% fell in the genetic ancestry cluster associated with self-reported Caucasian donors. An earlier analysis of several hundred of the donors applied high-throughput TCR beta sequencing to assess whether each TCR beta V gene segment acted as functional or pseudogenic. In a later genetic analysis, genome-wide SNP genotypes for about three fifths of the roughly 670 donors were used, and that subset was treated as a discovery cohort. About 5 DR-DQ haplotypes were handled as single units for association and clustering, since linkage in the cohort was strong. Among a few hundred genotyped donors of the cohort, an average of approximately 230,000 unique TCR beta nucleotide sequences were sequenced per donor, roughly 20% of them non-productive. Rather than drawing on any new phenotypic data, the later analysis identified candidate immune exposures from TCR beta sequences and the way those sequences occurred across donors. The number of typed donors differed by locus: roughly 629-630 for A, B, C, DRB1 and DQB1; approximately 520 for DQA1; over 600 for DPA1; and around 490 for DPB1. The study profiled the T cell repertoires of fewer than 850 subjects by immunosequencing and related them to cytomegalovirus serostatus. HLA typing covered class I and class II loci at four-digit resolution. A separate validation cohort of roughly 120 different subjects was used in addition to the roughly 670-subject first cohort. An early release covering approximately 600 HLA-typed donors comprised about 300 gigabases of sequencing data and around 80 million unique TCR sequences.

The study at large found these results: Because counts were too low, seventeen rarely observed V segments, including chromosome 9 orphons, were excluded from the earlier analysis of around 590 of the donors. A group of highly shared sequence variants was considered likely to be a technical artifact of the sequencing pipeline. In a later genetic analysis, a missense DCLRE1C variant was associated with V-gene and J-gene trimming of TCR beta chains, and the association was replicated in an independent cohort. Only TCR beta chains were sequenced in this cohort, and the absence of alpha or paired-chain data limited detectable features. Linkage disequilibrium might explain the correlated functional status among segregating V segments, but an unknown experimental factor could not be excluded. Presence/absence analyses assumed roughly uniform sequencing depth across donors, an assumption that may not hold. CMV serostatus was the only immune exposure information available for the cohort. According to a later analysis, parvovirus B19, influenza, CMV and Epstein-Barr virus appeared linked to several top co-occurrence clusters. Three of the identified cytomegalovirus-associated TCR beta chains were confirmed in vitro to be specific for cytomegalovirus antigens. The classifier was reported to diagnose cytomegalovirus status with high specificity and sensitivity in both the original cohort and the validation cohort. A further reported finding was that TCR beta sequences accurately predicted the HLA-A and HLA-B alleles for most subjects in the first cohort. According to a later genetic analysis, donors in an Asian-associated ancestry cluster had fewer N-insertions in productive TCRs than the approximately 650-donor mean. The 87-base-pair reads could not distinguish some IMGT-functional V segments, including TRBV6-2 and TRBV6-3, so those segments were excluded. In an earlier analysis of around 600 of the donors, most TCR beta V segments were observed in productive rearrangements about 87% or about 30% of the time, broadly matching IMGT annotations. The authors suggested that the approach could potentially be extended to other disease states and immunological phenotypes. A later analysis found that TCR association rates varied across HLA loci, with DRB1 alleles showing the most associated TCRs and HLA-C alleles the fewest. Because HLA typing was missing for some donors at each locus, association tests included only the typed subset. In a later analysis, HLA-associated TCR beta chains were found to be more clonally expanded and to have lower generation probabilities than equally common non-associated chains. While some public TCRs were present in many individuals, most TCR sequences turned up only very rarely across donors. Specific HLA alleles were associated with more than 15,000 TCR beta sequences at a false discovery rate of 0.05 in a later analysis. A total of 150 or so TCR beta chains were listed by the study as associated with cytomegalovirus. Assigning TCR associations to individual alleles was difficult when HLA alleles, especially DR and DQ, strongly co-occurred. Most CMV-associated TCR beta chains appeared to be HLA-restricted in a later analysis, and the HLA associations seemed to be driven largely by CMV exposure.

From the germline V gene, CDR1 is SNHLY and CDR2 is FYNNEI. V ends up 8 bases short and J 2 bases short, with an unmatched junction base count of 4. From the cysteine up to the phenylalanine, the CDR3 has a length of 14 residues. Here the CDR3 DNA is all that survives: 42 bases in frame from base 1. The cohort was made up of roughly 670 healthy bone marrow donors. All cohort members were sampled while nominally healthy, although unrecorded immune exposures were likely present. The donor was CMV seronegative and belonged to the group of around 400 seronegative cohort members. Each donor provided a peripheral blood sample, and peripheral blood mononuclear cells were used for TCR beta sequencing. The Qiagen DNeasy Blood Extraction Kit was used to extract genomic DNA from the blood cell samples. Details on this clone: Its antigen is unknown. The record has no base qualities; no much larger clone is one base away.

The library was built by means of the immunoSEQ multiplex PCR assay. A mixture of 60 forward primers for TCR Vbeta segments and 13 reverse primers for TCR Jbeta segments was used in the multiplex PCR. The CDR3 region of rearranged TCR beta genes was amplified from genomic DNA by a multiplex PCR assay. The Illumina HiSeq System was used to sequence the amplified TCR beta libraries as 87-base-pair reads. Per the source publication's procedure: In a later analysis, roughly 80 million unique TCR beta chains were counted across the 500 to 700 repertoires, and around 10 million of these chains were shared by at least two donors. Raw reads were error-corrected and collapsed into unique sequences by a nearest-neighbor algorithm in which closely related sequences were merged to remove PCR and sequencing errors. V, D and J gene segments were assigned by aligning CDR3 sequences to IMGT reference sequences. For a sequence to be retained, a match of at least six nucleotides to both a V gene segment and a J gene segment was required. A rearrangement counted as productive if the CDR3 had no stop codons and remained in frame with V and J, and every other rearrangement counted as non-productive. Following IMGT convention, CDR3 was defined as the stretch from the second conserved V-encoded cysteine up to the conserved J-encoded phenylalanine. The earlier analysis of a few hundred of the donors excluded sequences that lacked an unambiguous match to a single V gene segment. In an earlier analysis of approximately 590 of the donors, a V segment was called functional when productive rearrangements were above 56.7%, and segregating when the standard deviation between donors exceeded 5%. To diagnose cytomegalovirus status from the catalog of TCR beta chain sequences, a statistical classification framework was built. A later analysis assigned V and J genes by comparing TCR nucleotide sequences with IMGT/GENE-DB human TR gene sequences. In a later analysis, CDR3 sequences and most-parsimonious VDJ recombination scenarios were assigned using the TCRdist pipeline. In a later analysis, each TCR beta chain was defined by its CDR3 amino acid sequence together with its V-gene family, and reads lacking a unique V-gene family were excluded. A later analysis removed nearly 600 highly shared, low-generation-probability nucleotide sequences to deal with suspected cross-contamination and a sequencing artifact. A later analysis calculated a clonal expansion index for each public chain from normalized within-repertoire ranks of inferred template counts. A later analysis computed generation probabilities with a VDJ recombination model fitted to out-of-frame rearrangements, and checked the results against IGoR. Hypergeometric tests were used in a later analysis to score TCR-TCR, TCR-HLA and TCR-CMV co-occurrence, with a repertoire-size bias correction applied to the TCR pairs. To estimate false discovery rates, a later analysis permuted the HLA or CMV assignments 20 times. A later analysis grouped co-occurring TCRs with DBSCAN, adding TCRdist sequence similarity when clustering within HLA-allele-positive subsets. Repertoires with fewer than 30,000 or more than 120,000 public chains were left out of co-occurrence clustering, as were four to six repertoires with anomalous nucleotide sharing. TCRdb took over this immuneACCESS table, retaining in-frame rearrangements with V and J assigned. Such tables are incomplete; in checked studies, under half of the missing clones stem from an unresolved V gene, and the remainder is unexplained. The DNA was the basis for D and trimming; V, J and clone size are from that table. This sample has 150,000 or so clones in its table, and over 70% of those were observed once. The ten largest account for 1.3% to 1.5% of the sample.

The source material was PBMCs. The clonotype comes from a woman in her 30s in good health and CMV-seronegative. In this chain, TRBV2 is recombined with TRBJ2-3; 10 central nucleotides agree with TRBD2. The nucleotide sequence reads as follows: TGTGCCAGCGGTGGACTAGCGGACACAGATACGCAGTATTTT. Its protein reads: CASGGLADTDTQYF.